This T cell receptor (beta chain) was found in a study of T cell clusters in autoimmune cytopenias. TRB was amplified from approximately 250 ng of peripheral blood genomic DNA per sample. One tube held mixed TRB-A and TRB-B primer pools for touch-down PCR. Reanalyzing the multiplex PCR reads, TCRdb keeps one entry per CDR3 protein, without DNA. The table for this sample gives around 7,500 distinct CDR3 sequences. The CDR3 sequence is 15 residues long. These same records also appear under a second study, on T cell repertoires in aging, cancer and after chemotherapy. From that paper: Paired samples before and after chemotherapy came from chronic lymphocytic leukemia patients on fludarabine- or bendamustine-based regimens.

This sequence joins TRBV5-3 and TRBJ2-1; TCRdb selects TRBD1, and the lack of DNA leaves this call unchecked. TRBV5-3 is noted as an ORF with a role that remains uncertain. Source material: peripheral blood. This sequence originates from a human donor with an autoimmune cytopenia or autoimmune hepatitis (not recorded which). CDR3 region: CARRTLQGIYNEQFF.